Below, one T cell receptor beta chain is given with its context. Its antigen remains undetermined. No base qualities exist here, and no much larger clone lies one base off it. The record originates from a study of shared clonotypes between healthy human individuals (TCRdb year 2020). General notes on the study: A few men and a couple of women, aged 18 to 49 years, made up the cohort. Per donor, leukapheresis produced somewhere between about 0.8 and 9 billion PBMCs. The study deeply sequenced blood TCR repertoires of five healthy adults to estimate repertoire size and the extent of clonotype sharing between individuals. Per donor, three plates each were used for CD4 naive and CD4 memory, two for CD8 naive, and one for CD8 memory. Different laboratories and diverse techniques were used to prepare libraries and sequence TCR repertoires, to increase sequencing depth and limit assay-specific biases.

TCR CDR3 regions were amplified from genomic DNA by multiplex PCR using the deep immunoSEQ assay. Extracted genomic DNA from each cell subset was distributed evenly across all wells of several immunoSEQ 96-well plates, and each plate was treated as a replicate. For sorted subsets, each replicate PCR was loaded with about 200 ng genomic DNA, equivalent to 30,000 to 35,000 T cell genomes. Purified libraries were measured with a Qubit 3.0 fluorometer, size-checked on a Bioanalyzer 2100, and measured again with the KAPA Library Quantification kit. Each immunoSEQ 96-well plate was sequenced on its own single-read 150-cycle Illumina NextSeq 550 flow cell. Per the authors' processing: Because only junctional sequences without quality scores were contained in the immunoSEQ output, filtering matching that applied to full-length reads could not be performed. Sequences were annotated with PyIR, a Python wrapper for IgBLAST v1.9, using IMGT germline references to assign V/J genes and CDR3. Any read was removed if the V/J assignment was weak (E-value above 1e-6), the CDR3 was missing, or the read contained stop codons, out-of-frame junctions, or ambiguous translated residues. A V3J clonotype was defined by an identical inferred V gene, J gene, and CDR3 amino acid sequence. To compute the percentage overlap between repertoires, the number of shared unique clonotypes was divided by the size of the smaller repertoire. Repertoire richness was assessed with RTK rarefaction, the Chao1 estimator, and Recon v2.1 estimates of unobserved clonotypes. OLGA was used to compute generation probabilities for all TCRbeta clonotypes that the gDNA method yielded from several donors. The table comes from immuneACCESS by way of TCRdb, which keeps in-frame sequences with V and J called. Part of the clones is missing from these tables; in studies checked, under half for an unresolved V gene and the rest for unknown reasons. V, J and clone size were drawn from that table, and D and trimming were deduced from the DNA. This sample is represented by just over 2,000,000 clones; about 95% of them were singletons. The ten largest make up 0.13% of the sample.

V is shortened by 2 bases, J by 10 bases, and the region joining them spans 9 bases. For CDR1 and CDR2, the germline V gene lists SNHLY and FYNNEI. The CDR3, from cysteine to phenylalanine, totals 12 residues. Left in the record is the CDR3 DNA by itself, 36 bases read in frame from the first base. The research as a whole found: Sharing across four donors was observed for approximately 5% of naive CD4, under 4% of naive CD8, 2% to 2.5% of memory CD4, and roughly 0.4% of memory CD8 clonotypes. Sampling was restricted to blood, and TCR repertoires in tissue are likely to differ from TCR repertoires in blood. Because the study included only a small number of donors, the genetic and exposure-history diversity represented was limited. Clonotypes shared by all four sorted-subset donors showed higher generation probabilities than non-shared clonotypes. Pairwise subsampling indicated that sequencing depth was expected to affect the degree of clonotype sharing among donors. Rarefaction of sorted-subset datasets indicated incomplete sequencing despite the large sequencing depth. Naive subsets generally had larger estimated clonotype richness than memory subsets.

The donors were healthy, HIV-negative adults who had no recently reported acute infections or vaccinations. All donors were Caucasian adults living in Nashville, Tennessee, USA. CD4+ T cells were enriched by magnetic negative selection; naive cells were then positively selected on CD45RA, and the negative fraction formed the memory subset. Blood was obtained by leukapheresis, after which PBMCs were separated by Ficoll-Histopaque density gradient centrifugation and cryopreserved in liquid nitrogen vapor phase. Analytical flow cytometry was used to check the purity and quantity of every magnetically sorted T cell population. Genomic DNA was isolated from every sorted fraction and measured by UV absorbance on a Nanodrop 2000c.

This chain joins TRBV2 to TRBJ2-1, with a tentative D gene TRBD2 over 5 matching bases. Sequencing was carried out using naive CD4+ T cells sorted from blood. What this sample's cell subset or site label stands for: CD45RA+ positively selected. This clonotype was sampled from a man younger than 35 in good health. The CDR3 in this case is CASSEWSGEQFF. Here is the DNA: TGTGCCAGCAGTGAATGGAGCGGAGAGCAGTTCTTC.